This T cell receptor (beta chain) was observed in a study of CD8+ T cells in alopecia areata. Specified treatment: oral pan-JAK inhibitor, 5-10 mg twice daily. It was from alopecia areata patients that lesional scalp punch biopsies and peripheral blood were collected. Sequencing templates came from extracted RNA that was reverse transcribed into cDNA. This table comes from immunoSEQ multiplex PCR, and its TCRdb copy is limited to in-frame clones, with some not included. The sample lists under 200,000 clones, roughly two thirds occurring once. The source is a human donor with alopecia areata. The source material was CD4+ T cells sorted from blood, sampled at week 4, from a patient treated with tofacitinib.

The DNA of the CDR3 is TGTGCCAGCAGCCCGGGCGGGACCGGGGAGCTGTTTTTT. Its translation: CASSPGGTGELFF. The gene calls are TRBV9 and TRBJ2-2; TRBD2 is a possible D gene (5 bases). The V gene lost 4 bases and the J gene lost 5 bases, with 9 bases spanning the gap. CDR3 length equals 13 residues. Germline V gene lookup returns CDR1 SGDLS and CDR2 YYNGEE.